This T cell receptor beta chain stems from a study of cytomegalovirus exposure and HLA in healthy donors (dated by TCRdb to about 2017). With regard to the full study: An earlier analysis of roughly 500 of the donors reported more than 250 Gb of sequence data and approximately 110 million unique TCR beta sequences from 150 million to 200 million T cells. Typing coverage varied by locus: roughly 620-630 donors for A, B, C, DRB1 and DQB1; roughly 560 for DQA1; about 600 for DPA1; more than 450 for DPB1. In a later genetic analysis, genome-wide SNP genotypes for about 65% of the roughly 700 donors were used, and that subset was treated as a discovery cohort. Among around 400 genotyped donors of the cohort, an average of roughly 240,000 unique TCR beta nucleotide sequences were sequenced per donor, around a sixth of them non-productive. The aim of the study was to test whether cataloging public T cell receptors could identify signatures of past pathogen exposure. HLA typing covered class I and class II loci at four-digit resolution. A later analysis re-analyzed previously published TCR beta repertoires from 550 to 700 donors and added high-resolution HLA genotyping to study TCR occurrence patterns. High-throughput TCR immunosequencing, statistical association of individual TCRs with disease status, and machine learning were combined to predict cytomegalovirus infection status. The study used immunosequencing to profile the T cell repertoires of several hundred subjects and linked those repertoires to cytomegalovirus serostatus. Alongside the repertoire data, information on donor age, sex, ethnicity and CMV serostatus was compiled. A separate validation cohort of roughly 130 different subjects was used in addition to the roughly 620-subject first cohort. Rather than using new phenotypic data, the later analysis identified candidate immune exposures from TCR beta sequences and from how often those sequences occurred across donors. An early release that covered 500 to 800 HLA-typed donors contained approximately 290 gigabases of sequencing data and some 87 million unique TCR sequences. Of the 350 to 450 genotyped donors, about 80% fell in the genetic ancestry cluster associated with self-reported Caucasian donors. Every discovery cohort repertoire had been produced on one sequencing platform. To decide whether each TCR beta V gene segment behaved as functional or pseudogenic, an earlier analysis of nearly 600 of the donors relied on high-throughput TCR beta sequencing. Four to six DR-DQ haplotypes were handled as single units for association and clustering, since linkage in the cohort was strong. Results the study describes overall, beyond this receptor: The authors suggested that the approach could potentially be extended to other disease states and immunological phenotypes. In an earlier analysis of approximately 590 of the donors, most TCR beta V segments were observed in productive rearrangements about 90% or about 30% of the time, broadly matching IMGT annotations. Cytomegalovirus status was reported to be diagnosed by the classifier with high specificity and sensitivity in both the original and validation cohorts. According to a later analysis, most CMV-associated TCR beta chains appeared to be HLA-restricted, and the HLA associations seemed to be driven largely by CMV exposure. A total of some 180 TCR beta chains were listed by the study as associated with cytomegalovirus. Three of the identified cytomegalovirus-associated TCR beta chains were confirmed in vitro to be specific for cytomegalovirus antigens. Because some donors lacked HLA typing at each locus, the association tests relied only on the typed subset. Linkage disequilibrium might explain the correlated functional status among segregating V segments, but an unknown experimental factor could not be excluded. A further reported finding was that TCR beta sequences accurately predicted the HLA-A and HLA-B alleles for most subjects in the first cohort. Sequencing depth was assumed to be roughly uniform across donors in the presence/absence analyses, though that assumption may not hold. In this cohort, only TCR beta chains were sequenced, and detectable features were limited by the absence of alpha or paired-chain data. V-gene and J-gene trimming of TCR beta chains was associated with a missense DCLRE1C variant in a later genetic analysis, and the association was replicated in an independent cohort. According to a later genetic analysis, donors in an Asian-associated ancestry cluster had fewer N-insertions in productive TCRs than the roughly 670-donor mean. The only immune exposure information available for the cohort was CMV serostatus. Because the 87-base-pair reads could not distinguish some IMGT-functional V segments, including TRBV6-2 and TRBV6-3, those segments were excluded. Because counts were too low, 15 to 20 rarely observed V segments, including chromosome 9 orphons, were left out of the earlier analysis of 587 of the donors. Specific HLA alleles were associated with 15,000 to 20,000 TCR beta sequences at a false discovery rate of 0.05 in a later analysis. Assigning TCR associations to individual alleles was difficult when HLA alleles, especially DR and DQ, strongly co-occurred. In a later analysis, several top co-occurrence clusters were reported to appear linked to parvovirus B19, influenza, CMV and Epstein-Barr virus. A cluster of highly shared sequence variants was judged likely to represent a technical artifact of the sequencing pipeline. In a later analysis, TCR association rates were found to vary across HLA loci, with the most associated TCRs seen for DRB1 alleles and the fewest for HLA-C alleles. Compared with equally common non-associated chains, HLA-associated TCR beta chains in a later analysis were more clonally expanded and had lower generation probabilities. Most TCR sequences were seen in very few donors, while some public TCRs were found in many individuals.

Reading from cysteine to phenylalanine, the CDR3 counts 17 amino acids. Only the CDR3 DNA is retained, 51 bases long and in frame from the first base. The germline V end is reduced by 4 bases and the J end by 3 bases; junction bases left unmatched: 6. The CDR1 and CDR2 encoded by the germline V gene are SGHRS and YFSETQ. Libraries were built with the immunoSEQ multiplex PCR assay. A mixture of 60 forward primers for TCR Vbeta segments and 13 reverse primers for TCR Jbeta segments was used in the multiplex PCR. A multiplex PCR assay on genomic DNA amplified the CDR3 region of rearranged TCR beta genes. On the Illumina HiSeq System, the amplified TCR beta libraries were sequenced as 87-base-pair reads. On the authors' methods: Across the 600 to 700 repertoires, a later analysis counted approximately 75 million unique TCR beta chains, 8.5 million to 12 million of which were shared by at least two donors. Raw reads were error-corrected and collapsed into unique sequences by a nearest-neighbor algorithm in which closely related sequences were merged to remove PCR and sequencing errors. CDR3 sequences were aligned to IMGT reference sequences to assign V, D and J gene segments. Each retained sequence needed at least a six-nucleotide match to both a V gene segment and a J gene segment. Rearrangements were called productive when the CDR3 lacked stop codons and stayed in frame with V and J; all others were non-productive. Following IMGT convention, CDR3 was defined as the stretch from the second conserved V-encoded cysteine up to the conserved J-encoded phenylalanine. Sequences without an unambiguous match to a single V gene segment were excluded from the earlier analysis of approximately 560 of the donors. In an earlier analysis of more than 500 of the donors, a V segment was called functional when productive rearrangements were above 56.7%, and segregating when the standard deviation between donors exceeded 5%. To diagnose cytomegalovirus status from the catalog of TCR beta chain sequences, a statistical classification framework was built. In a later analysis, TCR nucleotide sequences were compared against IMGT/GENE-DB human TR gene sequences so that V and J genes could be assigned. In a later analysis, CDR3 sequences and most-parsimonious VDJ recombination scenarios were assigned using the TCRdist pipeline. In a later analysis, each TCR beta chain was defined by its CDR3 amino acid sequence together with its V-gene family, and reads lacking a unique V-gene family were excluded. In a later analysis, nearly 600 highly shared, low-generation-probability nucleotide sequences were removed to address suspected cross-contamination and a sequencing artifact. In a later analysis, a clonal expansion index for each public chain was calculated from normalized within-repertoire ranks of inferred template counts. Generation probabilities in a later analysis came from a VDJ recombination model fitted to out-of-frame rearrangements, and those results were checked against IGoR. In a later analysis, hypergeometric tests were used to score TCR-TCR, TCR-HLA and TCR-CMV co-occurrence, with a repertoire-size bias correction applied to TCR pairs. To estimate false discovery rates, a later analysis permuted the HLA or CMV assignments 20 times. In a later analysis, co-occurring TCRs were grouped with DBSCAN, and TCRdist sequence similarity was added when clustering was performed within HLA-allele-positive subsets. For co-occurrence clustering, repertoires with fewer than 30,000 or more than 120,000 public chains were excluded, along with five repertoires with anomalous nucleotide sharing. In its TCRdb copy, this immuneACCESS table keeps in-frame sequences only and misses some clones. Where compared with another copy, unresolved V genes explain less than half of these, and the others have no known cause. The V and J calls and the clone size are those of that table, but D and trimming were determined from the DNA. The sample's clone listing holds 160,000 or so clones. The ten largest make up around 1.9% of the sample.

The cohort consisted of 600 to 700 healthy bone marrow donors. At the time of sampling, every cohort member was nominally healthy, though immune exposures that went unrecorded were likely present. The donor was CMV seronegative and belonged to the group of 352 seronegative cohort members. A peripheral blood sample was provided by each donor, and peripheral blood mononuclear cells were used for TCR beta sequencing. Genomic DNA extraction from the blood cell samples was performed with the Qiagen DNeasy Blood Extraction Kit. Remarks on this clone: Its antigen is not yet known.

The chain joins TRBV5-1 to TRBJ2-1; the central 14 bases match TRBD2. The specimen sequenced was PBMCs. This receptor was taken from a man aged 30-40 years in good health and CMV-seronegative. The CDR3 loop reads CASSPGLAGAIYNEQFF. The DNA sequence is given as TGCGCCAGCAGCCCGGGACTAGCGGGAGCGATCTACAATGAGCAGTTCTTC.